The 7 T cell receptor beta chains presented below share a single source sample, sequenced in a study of regulatory T cells in long-lasting Graves disease. This sample's time point: persistent/refractory GD, antithyroid drugs over 5 years with positive TRAb. PBMCs were the source of the RNA used for TCR sequencing. TCR beta libraries were built with iRepertoire HTBI primers and Arm-PCR of CDR3 regions. TCRdb reprocessed the multiplex PCR reads via MiXCR and lists one record per CDR3 protein. The profile shows some 470,000 distinct CDR3 sequences, 20% to 25% of them singletons. The sample was peripheral blood mononuclear cells (PBMCs), taken when the disease was refractory, from a patient treated with antithyroid drugs. Receptors were obtained from a female donor with Graves disease.

The V call is TRBV7-9, the J call TRBJ1-4; 7 nucleotides align to TRBD1. This CDR3 region has 15 residues. V shed 4 bases and J 4 bases; nucleotides not matched to a gene: 6. In germline, CDR1 is SEHNR, CDR2 FQNEAQ (reference sequence). The CDR3 loop reads CASSSTGENNEKLFF. CDR3 in DNA: TGTGCCAGCAGCTCAACAGGGGAGAATAATGAAAAACTGTTTTTT.

This clonotype was counted at least ten times. The J gene is TRBJ2-5, the V gene TRBV6-2 or TRBV6-3; 7 bases agree with TRBD1. The V gene end was trimmed by 6 bases and the J gene end by 5 bases; junction bases not matched to a gene: 12. The CDR3 extends over 15 amino acids. The germline V gene has CDR1 MNHEY and CDR2 SVGEGT. For the CDR3, the DNA is TGTGCCAGCAGGCCCAGGATAGGGGGCTGGGAGACCCAGTACTTC. This codes for CASRPRIGGWETQYF.

This clonotype was seen at least ten times. The CDR3 protein is CASSLRGTSGIGIGELFF. The CDR3 DNA reads TGTGCCAGCAGCTTAAGGGGGACTAGCGGGATAGGCATCGGGGAGCTGTTTTTT. V and J are TRBV7-2 and TRBJ2-2, with 13 bases aligning to TRBD2. The germline CDR1 and CDR2 sequences are SGHTA and FQGNSA. CDR3 length: 18 amino acids. V was clipped by 2 bases and J by 7 bases; unmatched bases: 10.

The chain has TRBV6-5 and TRBJ1-3, with 7 bases aligning to TRBD1. The length of the CDR3 is 14 residues. CDR1 is MNHEY, CDR2 SVGAGI, per germline. The trim removed 4 bases at V and 0 bases at J, leaving 0 bases unmatched. The chain's CDR3 is CASSSGGSGNTIYF. DNA for the CDR3: TGTGCCAGCAGTTCAGGGGGCTCTGGAAACACCATATATTTT.

This clonotype was detected a few times. The chain combines TRBV13 with TRBJ2-1; 8 nucleotides line up with TRBD2. The germline CDR1 and CDR2 sequences are PRHDT and FYEKMQ (reference sequence). This CDR3 has 17 amino acids. Losses at the gene ends were 1 base for V and 4 bases for J; bases not matched to a gene: 9. CDR3 loop: CASSLVAGRAGYNEQFF. CDR3 nucleotides: TGTGCCAGCAGCTTAGTAGCGGGAAGGGCAGGATACAATGAGCAGTTCTTC. Looking up the rest from reference TRBV13 and TRBJ2-1 gives the full variable domain: AAGVIQSPRHLIKEKRETATLKCYPIPRHDTVYWYQQGPGQDPQFLISFYEKMQSDKGSIPDRFSAQQFSDYHSELNMSSLELGDSALYFCASSLVAGRAGYNEQFFGPGTRLTVL.

V and J are TRBV7-9 and TRBJ1-2; D is unresolved. Per the germline V gene, CDR1 is SEHNR and CDR2 is FQNEAQ (reference sequence). Trimming left V 5 bases short and J 0 bases short, with 13 bases between. The CDR3 is made up of 15 amino acids. The chain's CDR3 is CASSPQGNANYGYTF. CDR3 nucleotides: TGTGCCAGCAGCCCTCAAGGGAACGCTAACTATGGCTACACCTTC.

In its sample, this clonotype was seen a few times. The rearrangement uses TRBV7-9 and TRBJ1-1, with D possibly matching TRBD1 (6 bases). V lost 5 bases, J lost 8 bases, and 15 bases lay in between. Germline V lookup: CDR1 SEHNR, CDR2 FQNEAQ (reference sequence). The CDR3 totals 13 residues. CDR3 amino acids: CASSRGGLEEAFF. CDR3 in DNA: TGTGCCAGCAGCAGAGGGGGTTTAGAAGAAGCTTTCTTT.